This T cell receptor beta chain comes out of a study of blood T cell repertoires in COVID-19. Study information: Nucleic acid was either cDNA or gDNA, and it came from T cells, B-cell-depleted T cells, or PBMCs.

In the authors' workflow: Scientists estimated how many nucleated cells there were by amplifying reference gene primers. Measured with immunoSEQ multiplex PCR; TCRdb has only the in-frame clones, and not every one. V and J calls and clone size come straight from that table; D and trimming were deduced from the DNA. The table records some 140,000 clones, almost 85% of them present only once. Participant ages covered about 18 to 89 years across about 25 US areas. Assignments of participants to cohorts depended upon their own reported clinical history. The CDR3 consists of 15 residues. Trimming removed 5 bases from V and 7 bases from J; junction bases left unmatched: 10. The germline gives CDR1 PRHDT, CDR2 FYEKMQ (reference sequence). This clone was found once.

The sample was PBMCs or T cells enriched from blood (not recorded which). The genes are TRBV13 and TRBJ2-2; 7 bases align to TRBD2. The receptor's source is a man in his forties with acute COVID-19. CDR3 DNA: TGTGCCAGCAGCCCAGAGGGCGGGAGACACGGGGAGCTGTTTTTT. It specifies CASSPEGGRHGELFF. Variable domain in full (rest from reference TRBV13 and TRBJ2-2): AAGVIQSPRHLIKEKRETATLKCYPIPRHDTVYWYQQGPGQDPQFLISFYEKMQSDKGSIPDRFSAQQFSDYHSELNMSSLELGDSALYFCASSPEGGRHGELFFGEGSRLTVL.